The 26 T cell receptor beta chains presented below share a single source sample, sequenced in a study of shared clonotypes between healthy human individuals (TCRdb year 2020). Preparation of the library involved the immunoSEQ multiplex PCR assay. TCRdb took this table from immuneACCESS and kept in-frame rearrangements with V and J called. Such tables lack part of the clones; where checked against another copy, unresolved V genes explain under half of the gap, and the rest is unexplained. The sample table lists more than 2,000,000 clones, roughly nine tenths of them with a count of one. The top ten hold roughly 0.13% of the sample. The specimen sequenced was naive CD4+ T cells sorted from blood. What the cell subset or site label conveys for this sample: CD45RA+ positively selected. These receptor sequences come from a young man in good health.

This clone is a singleton in its sample. This sequence joins TRBV6-5 and TRBJ2-5; no clear D. This CDR3 has 11 residues. V was trimmed by 6 bases and J by 1 base, leaving 3 bases between them. CDR1 MNHEY and CDR2 SVGAGI come from the germline V gene. CDR3 loop: CASRTQETQYF. The CDR3 DNA reads TGTGCCAGCAGGACCCAAGAGACCCAGTACTTC.

This chain joins TRBV10-1 and TRBJ2-1, with TRBD2 matching 8 bases. The CDR3 sequence is 15 residues long. Looked up from germline, CDR1 is WNHNN and CDR2 is SYGVQD (reference sequence). V lost 6 bases and J lost 10; bases outside the gene matches: 14. This CDR3 is CASSQGLVRVKEQFF. CDR3 nucleotides: TGCGCCAGCAGCCAGGGACTAGTCAGGGTAAAAGAGCAGTTCTTC.

V usage is TRBV6-5 and J usage is TRBJ1-3; D not resolved. Trimming shortened V by 0 bases and J by 0 bases, and 9 bases separated the two germline ends. The germline gives CDR1 MNHEY, CDR2 SVGAGI. This CDR3 region has 16 residues. The DNA of the CDR3 is TGTGCCAGCAGTTACTCGAGGCCCTACTCTGGAAACACCATATATTTT. It yields the protein CASSYSRPYSGNTIYF.

The rearrangement links TRBV7-8 to TRBJ1-2; D unresolved. CDR1 is SGHVS and CDR2 is FQNEAQ in the germline V gene. V shed 4 bases and J shed 6 bases, with 18 bases lying between them. This CDR3 is built from 15 residues. CDR3 region: CASSSMAGMFNGYTF. The DNA for the CDR3 is TGTGCCAGCAGCTCCATGGCAGGTATGTTCAATGGCTACACCTTC.

The chain recombines TRBV7-3 with TRBJ1-1, with D unresolved. In germline, CDR1 is SGHTA, CDR2 FQGTGA. The CDR3 has 16 amino acids. Trimming removed 5 bases at V and 2 bases at J, with 18 bases between. The CDR3 region has the DNA TGTGCCAGCAGCCCCCTCGCAGGACGGCCAAACACTGAAGCTTTCTTT. Amino acids: CASSPLAGRPNTEAFF.

The rearrangement links TRBV6-6 to TRBJ2-3, with a possible D match to TRBD1 (5 bases). Germline values: CDR1 MNHNY, CDR2 SVGAGI (reference sequence). The CDR3 is 13 residues long. With 4 bases removed from V and 3 bases from J, the gap between germline ends came to 8 bases. In DNA, the CDR3 is TGTGCCAGCAGTTCCAGGGATACAGATACGCAGTATTTT. As protein: CASSSRDTDTQYF.

Points on this clone: The sample carries other DNA sequences with the same CDR3. J is TRBJ2-1 and V is TRBV7-2; D not certain. With 5 bases removed from V and 6 bases from J, the gap between germline ends came to 5 bases. This CDR3 comprises 11 residues. CDR1 and CDR2 (germline): SGHTA, FQGNSA. The CDR3 DNA is TGTGCCAGCAGCCTGGGCAATGAGCAGTTCTTC. It yields the protein CASSLGNEQFF. Full variable domain (remainder filled in from reference TRBV7-2 and TRBJ2-1): GAGVSQSPSNKVTEKGKDVELRCDPISGHTALYWYRQSLGQGLEFLIYFQGNSAPDKSGLPSDRFSAERTGGSVSTLTIQRTQQEDSAVYLCASSLGNEQFFGPGTRLTVL.

The CDR3 spells CASSLGQGWDTQYF. The CDR3 region has the DNA TGCGCCAGCAGCTTGGGGCAGGGATGGGATACGCAGTATTTT. The chain employs TRBV5-1 and TRBJ2-3; TRBD1 might be the D (5 bases). This CDR3 contains 14 residues. Germline V gives CDR1 SGHRS, CDR2 YFSETQ. V lost 0 bases and J lost 6, with 11 bases in between. The entire variable domain, with the rest obtained from reference TRBV5-1 and TRBJ2-3, is as follows: KAGVTQTPRYLIKTRGQQVTLSCSPISGHRSVSWYQQTPGQGLQFLFEYFSETQRNKGNFPGRFSGRQFSNSRSEMNVSTLELGDSALYLCASSLGQGWDTQYFGPGTRLTVL.

Note on this clone: Other DNA sequences from this sample encode an identical CDR3 as well. The chain couples TRBV4-3 to TRBJ2-2; unclear D gene. With 0 bases removed from V and 4 bases from J, the gap between germline ends came to 9 bases. Germline assignment: CDR1 LGHNA and CDR2 YSLEER. This CDR3 contains 15 residues. The CDR3 is CASSQDPGTTGELFF. DNA of the CDR3: TGCGCCAGCAGCCAAGATCCAGGAACCACCGGGGAGCTGTTTTTT.

The V and J genes are TRBV5-1 and TRBJ2-2; TRBD2 agrees at 8 bases. V lost 4 bases and J lost 4; bases outside the gene matches: 3. The CDR3 extends over 14 amino acids. Looked up from germline, CDR1 is SGHRS and CDR2 is YFSETQ. This CDR3 reads CASSSSGVTGELFF. The CDR3 DNA reads TGCGCCAGCAGCAGTAGCGGGGTCACCGGGGAGCTGTTTTTT.

The CDR3 sequence: CASSFDPIAGAEQFF. The CDR3 coding sequence is TGTGCCAGCAGCTTTGACCCCATCGCCGGAGCGGAGCAGTTCTTC. The chain recombines TRBV5-4 with TRBJ2-1; D is uncertain. V dropped 2 bases and J dropped 10 bases, with 19 bases sitting between them. The length of the CDR3 is 15 residues. Germline CDR1 SGHNT, CDR2 YYREEE (reference sequence).

This chain links TRBV30 with TRBJ1-6; a possible D gene is TRBD1 (5 bases). The CDR3 is 16 amino acids. Trimming removed 4 bases at V and 6 bases at J, with 19 bases between. Germline V CDR1 and CDR2: GTSNPN, SVGIG (reference sequence). CDR3 DNA sequence: TGTGCCTGGACAGTTGACCTCGGGACTTTTAATTCACCCCTCCACTTT. As protein: CAWTVDLGTFNSPLHF.

This clone was seen a single time. The chain carries TRBV5-1 and TRBJ2-4, with D uncertain. CDR3 length: 13 residues. Trimming took 0 bases from V and 7 from J, leaving 8 bases between them. CDR1 is SGHRS and CDR2 is YFSETQ in the germline V gene. The CDR3 is CASSLEFPNIQYF. The DNA of the CDR3 is TGCGCCAGCAGCTTGGAATTCCCGAACATTCAGTACTTC. The variable domain in full, completed from reference TRBV5-1 and TRBJ2-4, reads KAGVTQTPRYLIKTRGQQVTLSCSPISGHRSVSWYQQTPGQGLQFLFEYFSETQRNKGNFPGRFSGRQFSNSRSEMNVSTLELGDSALYLCASSLEFPNIQYFGAGTRLSVL.

The CDR3 DNA sequence: TGTGCCAGCAGCTTAGCGCGTCTAGCGGGATTGGGTAATACGCAGTATTTT. It codes for CASSLARLAGLGNTQYF. This rearrangement joins TRBV7-2 to TRBJ2-3; 9 nucleotides align to TRBD2. The germline V gene encodes CDR1 SGHTA and CDR2 FQGNSA. V lost 0 bases to trimming and J lost 7 bases; unmatched junction nucleotides: 11. CDR3 size: 17 residues.

This clone was found once. V usage is TRBV4-3 and J usage is TRBJ2-7, with TRBD2 matching 9 bases. The CDR3 contains 16 residues. From germline, CDR1 is LGHNA and CDR2 YSLEER. The trim removed 0 bases at V and 2 bases at J, leaving 5 bases unmatched. CDR3 sequence (DNA): TGCGCCAGCAGCCAAGAGTGGCTAGCGGGGACCTACGAGCAGTACTTC. This gives the protein CASSQEWLAGTYEQYF.

The genes are TRBV5-1 and TRBJ1-2, with TRBD1 identical over 9 bases. The CDR3 covers 15 residues. Germline V lookup: CDR1 SGHRS, CDR2 YFSETQ. J lost 6 bases, V lost 4 bases, and 10 bases had no gene match. The CDR3 here is CASSAPGQGMNGYTF. CDR3 coding DNA: TGCGCCAGCAGCGCACCGGGACAGGGAATGAATGGCTACACCTTC.

The chain employs TRBV5-1 and TRBJ2-5; 12 positions agree with TRBD1. Per the germline V gene, CDR1 is SGHRS and CDR2 is YFSETQ. CDR3 length: 16 residues. Unmatched junction bases numbered 9, after V lost 4 bases and J lost 5 bases. CDR3 DNA sequence: TGCGCCAGCAGCCTCTATGGGACAGGGGGCGGGGAGACCCAGTACTTC. The encoded protein is CASSLYGTGGGETQYF.

Regarding this clone: Other DNA sequences within the sample encode an identical CDR3. This CDR3 reads CASSLEAGRYGYTF. CDR3 bases: TGCGCCAGCAGCTTGGAGGCAGGGCGGTATGGCTACACCTTC. The chain links TRBV5-1 to TRBJ1-2; a possible D gene is TRBD1 (5 bases). The CDR3 length is 14 residues. V was cut by 0 bases and J by 5 bases, with 11 bases left in between. Germline lookup yields CDR1 SGHRS and CDR2 YFSETQ.

The gene calls are TRBV10-3 and TRBJ2-2, with D perhaps TRBD1 (6 bases). Germline values: CDR1 ENHRY, CDR2 SYGVKD. The CDR3 is 13 amino acids. Trimming shortened V by 11 bases and J by 0 bases, and 10 bases separated the two germline ends. In DNA form, the CDR3 reads TGTGCCCTACGGACAGCGAACACCGGGGAGCTGTTTTTT. Its translation is CALRTANTGELFF.

The V and J genes are TRBV6-5 and TRBJ1-1, with D unclear. Germline V CDR1 and CDR2: MNHEY, SVGAGI. V lost 7 bases, J lost 1 base, and 13 bases lay in between. The CDR3 sequence is 14 residues long. CDR3 loop: CASTQDTRNTEAFF. CDR3 coding DNA: TGTGCCAGCACTCAAGACACTCGGAACACTGAAGCTTTCTTT.

The J gene is TRBJ1-3, the V gene TRBV11-2; D is possibly TRBD1 (5 bases). The V end was cut by 0 bases, the J end by 6 bases, with 15 bases between. The CDR3 runs to 16 residues. Germline lookup yields CDR1 SGHAT and CDR2 FQNNGV. The CDR3 region has the DNA TGTGCCAGCAGCTTAGAGGGGCGTAGGGCCCTAAACACCATATATTTT. It specifies CASSLEGRRALNTIYF.

This chain connects TRBV9 to TRBJ2-2; 12 nucleotides agree with TRBD2. The V segment lost 4 bases and the J segment 0 bases; nucleotides outside the gene matches: 10. CDR3 length equals 19 residues. Germline values: CDR1 SGDLS, CDR2 YYNGEE. CDR3 protein: CASSPYGLAGFANTGELFF. As DNA, the CDR3 is TGTGCCAGCAGCCCCTATGGACTAGCGGGGTTCGCGAACACCGGGGAGCTGTTTTTT.

V is TRBV11-2 and J is TRBJ1-4, with a weak D call TRBD1 (5 bases). The germline V and J ends were trimmed by 3 bases and 3 bases, with 8 bases remaining between them. Germline V lookup: CDR1 SGHAT, CDR2 FQNNGV. CDR3 length: 14 amino acids. The CDR3 DNA sequence: TGTGCCAGCAGCTTGCAGGGTGCTAATGAAAAACTGTTTTTT. Its translation is CASSLQGANEKLFF. Complete variable domain (other parts from reference TRBV11-2 and TRBJ1-4): EAGVAQSPRYKIIEKRQSVAFWCNPISGHATLYWYQQILGQGPKLLIQFQNNGVVDDSQLPKDRFSAERLKGVDSTLKIQPAKLEDSAVYLCASSLQGANEKLFFGSGTQLSVL.

Points on this clone: The same CDR3 also results from other DNA sequences found in this sample. This chain joins TRBV5-1 and TRBJ2-3, with D possibly being TRBD2 (6 bases). CDR1 is SGHRS and CDR2 is YFSETQ in the germline V gene. V was clipped by 5 bases and J by 5 bases, with 15 bases between them. This CDR3 spans 14 amino acids. Written as DNA, the CDR3 is TGCGCCAGCAGTAGCGGTTCCCTCGGAGATACGCAGTATTTT. As protein: CASSSGSLGDTQYF.

This clone occurred a few times. The chain is built from TRBV30 and TRBJ2-7; 8 bases agree with TRBD1. Germline CDR1 is GTSNPN and CDR2 is SVGIG (reference sequence). V lost 0 bases, J lost 3 bases, and 4 bases stayed unmatched. The CDR3 contains 14 residues. CDR3 DNA sequence: TGTGCCTGGAGTGTACCAGGGGGCGGCTACGAGCAGTACTTC. Its protein is CAWSVPGGGYEQYF.

This clone was picked up a small number of times. The chain links TRBV6-5 to TRBJ1-6; maybe TRBD1 (5 bases). This CDR3 has 15 amino acids. The germline V and J ends were trimmed by 2 bases and 7 bases, with 12 bases remaining between them. Per the germline V gene, CDR1 is MNHEY and CDR2 is SVGAGI. In nucleotides, the CDR3 is TGTGCCAGCAGTTACACGGGGGGTCACAATTCACCCCTCCACTTT. Translating gives CASSYTGGHNSPLHF.